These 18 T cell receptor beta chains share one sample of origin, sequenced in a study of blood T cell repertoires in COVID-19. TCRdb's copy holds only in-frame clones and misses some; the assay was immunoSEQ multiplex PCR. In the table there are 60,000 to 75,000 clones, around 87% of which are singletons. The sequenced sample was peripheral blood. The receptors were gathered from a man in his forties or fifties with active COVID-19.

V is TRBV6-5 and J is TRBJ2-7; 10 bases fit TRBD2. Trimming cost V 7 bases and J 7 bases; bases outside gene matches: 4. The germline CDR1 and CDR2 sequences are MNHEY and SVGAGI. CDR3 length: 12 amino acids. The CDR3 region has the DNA TGTGCCAGCACTAGCGGGAGTTGGGAGCAGTACTTC. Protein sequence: CASTSGSWEQYF.

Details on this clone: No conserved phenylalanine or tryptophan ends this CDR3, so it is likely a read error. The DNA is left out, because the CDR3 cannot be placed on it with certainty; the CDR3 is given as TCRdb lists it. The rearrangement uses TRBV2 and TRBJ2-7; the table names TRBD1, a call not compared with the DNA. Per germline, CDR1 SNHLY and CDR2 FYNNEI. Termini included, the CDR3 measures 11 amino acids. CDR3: CASSYDRFGSG.

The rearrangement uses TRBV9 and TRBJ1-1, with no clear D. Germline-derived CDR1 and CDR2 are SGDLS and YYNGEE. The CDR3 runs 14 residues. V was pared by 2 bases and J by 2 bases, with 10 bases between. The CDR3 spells CASSVGPDNTEAFF. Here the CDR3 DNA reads TGTGCCAGCAGCGTTGGGCCGGATAACACTGAAGCTTTCTTT.

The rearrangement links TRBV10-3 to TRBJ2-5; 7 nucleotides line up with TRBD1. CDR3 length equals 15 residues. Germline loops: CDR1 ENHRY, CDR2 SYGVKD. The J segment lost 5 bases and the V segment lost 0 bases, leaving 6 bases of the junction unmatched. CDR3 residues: CAISESKGAGETQYF. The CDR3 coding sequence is TGTGCCATCAGTGAGTCCAAGGGGGCCGGTGAGACCCAGTACTTC.

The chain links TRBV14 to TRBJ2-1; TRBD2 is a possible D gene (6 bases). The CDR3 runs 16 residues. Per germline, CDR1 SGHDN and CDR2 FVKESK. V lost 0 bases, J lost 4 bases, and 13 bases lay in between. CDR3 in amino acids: CASSQDLGGPYNEQFF. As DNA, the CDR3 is TGTGCCAGCAGCCAAGATCTCGGGGGACCTTACAATGAGCAGTTCTTC.

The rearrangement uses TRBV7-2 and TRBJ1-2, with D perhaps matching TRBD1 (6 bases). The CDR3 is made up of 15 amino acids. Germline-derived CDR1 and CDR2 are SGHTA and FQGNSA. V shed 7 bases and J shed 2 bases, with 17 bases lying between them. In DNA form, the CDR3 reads TGTGCCAGCAACCGAATGAAGACAGGAAACTATGGCTACACCTTC. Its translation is CASNRMKTGNYGYTF.

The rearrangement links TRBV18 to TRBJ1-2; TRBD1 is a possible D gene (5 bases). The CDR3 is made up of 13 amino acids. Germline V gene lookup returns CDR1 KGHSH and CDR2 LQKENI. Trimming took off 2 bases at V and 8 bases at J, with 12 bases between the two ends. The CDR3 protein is CASSPRGSEGYTF. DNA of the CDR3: TGTGCCAGCTCACCAAGGGGCTCGGAGGGCTACACCTTC.

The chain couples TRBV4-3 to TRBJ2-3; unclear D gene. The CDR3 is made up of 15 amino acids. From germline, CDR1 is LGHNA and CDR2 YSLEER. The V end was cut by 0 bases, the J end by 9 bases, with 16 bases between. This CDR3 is CASSQDRQRKETQYF. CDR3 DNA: TGCGCCAGCAGCCAAGATAGGCAGAGGAAAGAGACGCAGTATTTT.

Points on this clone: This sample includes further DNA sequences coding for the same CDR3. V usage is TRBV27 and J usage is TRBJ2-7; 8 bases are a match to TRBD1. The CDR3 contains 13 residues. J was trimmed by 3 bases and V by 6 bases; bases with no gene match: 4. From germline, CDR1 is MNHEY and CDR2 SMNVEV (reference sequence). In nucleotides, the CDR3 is TGTGCCAGCAGCCTAGACAGGGGCTACGAGCAGTACTTC. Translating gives CASSLDRGYEQYF.

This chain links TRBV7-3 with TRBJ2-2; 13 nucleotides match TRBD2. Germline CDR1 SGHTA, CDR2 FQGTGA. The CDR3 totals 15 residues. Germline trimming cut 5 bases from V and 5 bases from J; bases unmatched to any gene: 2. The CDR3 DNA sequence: TGTGCCAGCAGCGCGACTAGCGGGAGGACCGGGGAGCTGTTTTTT. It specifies CASSATSGRTGELFF. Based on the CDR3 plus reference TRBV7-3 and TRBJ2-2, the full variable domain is GAGVSQTPSNKVTEKGKYVELRCDPISGHTALYWYRQSLGQGPEFLIYFQGTGAADDSGLPNDRFFAVRPEGSVSTLKIQRTERGDSAVYLCASSATSGRTGELFFGEGSRLTVL.

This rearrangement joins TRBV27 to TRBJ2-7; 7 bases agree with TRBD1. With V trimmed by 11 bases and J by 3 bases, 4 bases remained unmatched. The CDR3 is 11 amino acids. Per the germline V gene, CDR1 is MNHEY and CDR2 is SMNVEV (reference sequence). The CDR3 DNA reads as TGTGCCGGGCCAGGGGGCTACGAGCAGTACTTC. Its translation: CAGPGGYEQYF.

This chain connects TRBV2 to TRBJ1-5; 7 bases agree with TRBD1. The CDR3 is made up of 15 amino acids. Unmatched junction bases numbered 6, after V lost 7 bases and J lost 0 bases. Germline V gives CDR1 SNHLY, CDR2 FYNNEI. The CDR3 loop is CASNPGQTSNQPQHF. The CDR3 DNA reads TGTGCCAGCAATCCGGGACAGACTAGCAATCAGCCCCAGCATTTT.

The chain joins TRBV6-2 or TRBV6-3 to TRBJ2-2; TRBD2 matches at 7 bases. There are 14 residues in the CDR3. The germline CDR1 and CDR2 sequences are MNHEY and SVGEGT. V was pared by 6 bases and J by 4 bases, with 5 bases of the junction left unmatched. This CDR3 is CASRPSGLTGELFF. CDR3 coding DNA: TGTGCCAGCAGGCCTAGCGGTCTCACCGGGGAGCTGTTTTTT.

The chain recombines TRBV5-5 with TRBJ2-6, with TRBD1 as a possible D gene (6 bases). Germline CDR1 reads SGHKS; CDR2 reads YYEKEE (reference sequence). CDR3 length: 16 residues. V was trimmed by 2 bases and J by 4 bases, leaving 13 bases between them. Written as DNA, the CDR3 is TGTGCCAGCAGCTTAACAGGGACGTGGGGGGCCAACGTCCTGACTTTC. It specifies CASSLTGTWGANVLTF.

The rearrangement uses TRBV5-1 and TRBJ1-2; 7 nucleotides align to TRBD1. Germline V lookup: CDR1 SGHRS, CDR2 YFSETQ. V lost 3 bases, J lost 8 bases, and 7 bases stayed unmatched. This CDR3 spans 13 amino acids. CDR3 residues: CASSWKQGNGYTF. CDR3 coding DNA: TGCGCCAGCAGCTGGAAACAGGGGAACGGCTACACCTTC. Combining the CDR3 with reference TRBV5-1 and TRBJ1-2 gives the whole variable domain KAGVTQTPRYLIKTRGQQVTLSCSPISGHRSVSWYQQTPGQGLQFLFEYFSETQRNKGNFPGRFSGRQFSNSRSEMNVSTLELGDSALYLCASSWKQGNGYTFGSGTRLTVV.

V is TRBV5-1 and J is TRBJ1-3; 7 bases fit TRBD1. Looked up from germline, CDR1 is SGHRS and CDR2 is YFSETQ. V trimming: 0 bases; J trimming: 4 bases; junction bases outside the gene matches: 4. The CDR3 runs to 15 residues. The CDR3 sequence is CASSLGQGEGNTIYF. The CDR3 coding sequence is TGCGCCAGCAGCTTGGGACAGGGTGAAGGAAACACCATATATTTT.

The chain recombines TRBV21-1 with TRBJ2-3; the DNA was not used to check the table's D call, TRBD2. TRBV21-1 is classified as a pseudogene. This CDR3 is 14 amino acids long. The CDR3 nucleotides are TGTGCCAGCAGGGCCCCCGGGGGGCGGGATACGCAGTATTTT. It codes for CASRAPGGRDTQYF.

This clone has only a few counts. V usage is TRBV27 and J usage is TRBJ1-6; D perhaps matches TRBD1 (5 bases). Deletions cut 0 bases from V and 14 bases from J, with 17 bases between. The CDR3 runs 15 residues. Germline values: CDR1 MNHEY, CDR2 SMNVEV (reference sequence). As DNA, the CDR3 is TGTGCCAGCAGTTTATCGTATTGGACACTCGATTCCCTCCACTTT. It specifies CASSLSYWTLDSLHF.